The 23 T cell receptor beta chains below come from one sample, sequenced in a study of T cell responses to AZD1222 COVID-19 vaccine. The repertoire was sequenced with immunoSEQ multiplex PCR; TCRdb's copy has only in-frame clones and lacks some. The sample yields 100,000 to 150,000 clones, about 94% seen once. Sequencing was performed on peripheral blood, taken on day 0 of AZD1222 vaccination. Receptor source: an adult in good health.

This sequence joins TRBV2 and TRBJ1-2; D may be TRBD1 (6 bases). Trimming stripped 9 bases from V and 6 bases from J, with 11 bases between. The CDR3 consists of 11 residues. Germline V CDR1 and CDR2: SNHLY, FYNNEI. CDR3 residues: CASWGADGYTF. In DNA, the CDR3 is TGTGCCAGTTGGGGGGCGGATGGCTACACCTTC.

The chain joins TRBV19 to TRBJ1-5; D uncertain. V was trimmed by 3 bases and J by 3 bases, leaving 15 bases between them. Germline V gene sequence: CDR1 LNHDA, CDR2 SQIVND (reference sequence). This CDR3 comprises 16 residues. CDR3 residues: CASSIGDHYHNQPQHF. For the CDR3, the DNA is TGTGCCAGTAGTATTGGAGACCATTACCACAATCAGCCCCAGCATTTT.

The chain couples TRBV27 to TRBJ2-1; 13 nucleotides line up with TRBD2. Losses at the gene ends were 2 bases for V and 9 bases for J; bases not matched to a gene: 10. Per germline, CDR1 MNHEY and CDR2 SMNVEV (reference sequence). This CDR3 region has 17 residues. CDR3 bases: TGTGCCAGCAGTTTAGGCGCGGGACTAGCGGGACTCGGTGAGCAGTTCTTC. Amino acids: CASSLGAGLAGLGEQFF.

V gene TRBV3-1 (or the pseudogene TRBV3-2) combines with J gene TRBJ2-7, with TRBD2 matching 13 bases. CDR3 size: 14 residues. V was clipped by 4 bases and J by 4 bases; unmatched bases: 1. Germline V gives CDR1 LGHDT, CDR2 YNNKEL (reference sequence). CDR3 in amino acids: CASSRTSGSYEQYF. In nucleotides, the CDR3 is TGTGCCAGCAGCCGGACTAGCGGGAGTTACGAGCAGTACTTC.

The chain recombines TRBV7-2 with TRBJ1-2, with D tentatively TRBD1 (5 bases). The V and J ends lost 5 bases and 7 bases respectively, with 23 bases between them. Germline loops: CDR1 SGHTA, CDR2 FQGNSA. This CDR3 comprises 16 residues. This CDR3 reads CASSREPTAFDGGYTF. Written as DNA, the CDR3 is TGTGCCAGCAGCCGTGAACCGACAGCCTTCGACGGTGGCTACACCTTC.

The chain combines TRBV6-4 with TRBJ2-1; D call uncertain. V was cut by 3 bases and J by 4 bases, with 22 bases left in between. This CDR3 has 18 amino acids. CDR1 is MRHNA, CDR2 SNTAGT, per germline. As DNA, the CDR3 is TGTGCCAGCAGTGAGTTCGGGTCCACTCCCGGTGCTTACAATGAGCAGTTCTTC. Protein product: CASSEFGSTPGAYNEQFF.

The chain uses TRBV5-4 and TRBJ2-5, with TRBD1 matching 7 bases. V shed 4 bases and J 1 base; nucleotides not matched to a gene: 4. Germline CDR1 is SGHNT and CDR2 is YYREEE (reference sequence). This CDR3 contains 14 residues. The CDR3 region has the DNA TGTGCCAGCAGCCACGGGACAGCCCAAGAGACCCAGTACTTC. This sequence encodes CASSHGTAQETQYF.

This chain connects TRBV6-6 to TRBJ2-3; the D is unclear. Germline CDR1 MNHNY, CDR2 SVGAGI (reference sequence). The V end lost 2 bases, the J end lost 0 bases, and 12 bases lay between the germline ends. The CDR3 consists of 16 residues. CDR3 sequence: CASSYGQVASTDTQYF. The CDR3 nucleotides read TGTGCCAGCAGTTACGGGCAGGTGGCTAGCACAGATACGCAGTATTTT.

The chain couples TRBV19 to TRBJ1-6; D call uncertain. Germline CDR1 and CDR2: LNHDA and SQIVND (reference sequence). V gave up 9 bases and J gave up 4 bases, with 10 bases separating them. The CDR3 sequence is 13 residues long. For the CDR3, the DNA is TGTGCCAGCCGTATAGGGTATAATTCACCCCTCCACTTT. Translation gives CASRIGYNSPLHF.

The chain recombines TRBV10-3 with TRBJ2-3, with D maybe TRBD2 (6 bases). The length of the CDR3 is 15 residues. Germline CDR1 reads ENHRY; CDR2 reads SYGVKD. V was cut by 5 bases and J by 0 bases, with 12 bases left in between. The CDR3 here is CAISLTSGSTDTQYF. The CDR3 DNA is TGTGCCATCAGTTTAACCAGCGGGAGCACAGATACGCAGTATTTT.

This chain uses TRBV27 with TRBJ2-2; TRBD2 aligns across 14 bases. The CDR3 contains 19 residues. The V segment lost 4 bases and the J segment 5 bases; nucleotides outside the gene matches: 12. The V gene's germline CDR1 is MNHEY and CDR2 SMNVEV (reference sequence). The CDR3 DNA follows: TGTGCCAGCAGTTCGCCGGGACTAGCGGGAGTAGGGAGTACCGGGGAGCTGTTTTTT. This gives the protein CASSSPGLAGVGSTGELFF.

The chain has TRBV2 and TRBJ1-1; D is unresolved. CDR3 length: 14 residues. CDR1 is SNHLY and CDR2 is FYNNEI in the germline V gene. Between the trimmed V and J ends, which lost 3 bases and 0 bases, there was a span of 8 bases. The chain's CDR3 is CASSDKSMNTEAFF. In DNA form, the CDR3 reads TGTGCCAGCAGTGACAAATCCATGAACACTGAAGCTTTCTTT.

Concerning this clone itself: An end of the junction differs from the germline gene, which may be a read error. This chain joins TRBV28 and TRBJ1-2; perhaps TRBD1 as D (6 bases). This CDR3 spans 15 amino acids. Germline loops: CDR1 MDHEN, CDR2 SYDVKM. CDR3 in DNA: TGTGCCAGCAGTCTGGCGGGGGGGGCGGACTATGGTTACACCTTC. Its translation is CASSLAGGADYGYTF.

This CDR3 is CASSPGQGRDGYTF. The CDR3, as DNA: TGTGCCAGTAGCCCGGGACAGGGGAGGGATGGCTACACCTTC. The chain uses TRBV19 and TRBJ1-2; 10 bases line up with TRBD1. The CDR3 has 14 amino acids. The V gene end was trimmed by 6 bases and the J gene end by 6 bases; junction bases not matched to a gene: 7. Germline CDR1 LNHDA, CDR2 SQIVND (reference sequence).

This rearrangement joins TRBV6-6 to TRBJ2-7; the match to TRBD1 covers 9 bases. The CDR3 has 12 residues. Germline-derived CDR1 and CDR2 are MNHNY and SVGAGI (reference sequence). V dropped 6 bases and J dropped 3; count of bases not matched to a gene: 0. The chain's CDR3 is CASRDRGYEQYF. DNA of the CDR3: TGTGCCAGCAGGGACAGGGGCTACGAGCAGTACTTC.

The chain combines TRBV3-1 (or the pseudogene TRBV3-2) with TRBJ1-2, with TRBD1 matching 8 bases. Germline CDR1 is LGHDT and CDR2 is YNNKEL (reference sequence). The J segment lost 8 bases and the V segment lost 0 bases, leaving 5 bases of the junction unmatched. This CDR3 comprises 14 residues. CDR3 DNA: TGTGCCAGCAGCCAAGACAGGGGGCGTAAGGGCTACACCTTC. As protein: CASSQDRGRKGYTF.

The chain couples TRBV7-9 to TRBJ1-2; TRBD1 matches 12 bases. Trimming removed 5 bases from V and 2 bases from J; junction bases left unmatched: 3. The CDR3 loop spans 15 amino acids. CDR1 and CDR2 from the germline V gene are SEHNR and FQNEAQ (reference sequence). CDR3 residues: CASSDGTGGNYGYTF. As DNA, the CDR3 is TGTGCCAGCAGCGATGGGACAGGGGGCAACTATGGCTACACCTTC.

The chain recombines TRBV30 with TRBJ1-5; tentative D call: TRBD1 (6 bases). This CDR3 is built from 14 residues. CDR1 and CDR2 from the germline V gene are GTSNPN and SVGIG (reference sequence). Trimming stripped 2 bases from V and 1 base from J, with 9 bases between. The CDR3 DNA reads as TGTGCCTGGAGTCGAGGGGGGAGCAATCAGCCCCAGCATTTT. Protein sequence: CAWSRGGSNQPQHF. The whole variable domain, remainder taken from reference TRBV30 and TRBJ1-5, is SQTIHQWPATLVQPVGSPLSLECTVEGTSNPNLYWYRQAAGRGLQLLFYSVGIGQISSEVPQNLSASRPQDRQFILSSKKLLLSDSGFYLCAWSRGGSNQPQHFGDGTRLSIL.

The CDR3 here is CASSLGWGSKTQYF. The CDR3 nucleotides are TGCGCCAGCAGCTTGGGATGGGGGAGCAAGACCCAGTACTTC. The chain combines TRBV5-1 with TRBJ2-5; tentatively, D is TRBD1 or TRBD2 (5 bases each). Trimming removed 0 bases from V and 6 bases from J, with 12 bases in between. The CDR3 loop spans 14 amino acids. The germline gives CDR1 SGHRS, CDR2 YFSETQ.

The V call is TRBV5-6, the J call TRBJ1-4; TRBD1 agrees at 7 bases. The CDR3 loop spans 12 amino acids. CDR1 is SGHDT and CDR2 is YYEEEE in the germline V gene. V shed 3 bases, J shed 16 bases, and the junction held 9 bases outside the gene matches. The CDR3 sequence: CASSWDSRGPFF. Here the CDR3 DNA reads TGTGCCAGCAGCTGGGACAGCCGGGGACCGTTTTTT.

The chain uses TRBV2 and TRBJ1-3; the D gene is possibly TRBD1 (5 bases). The germline V gene encodes CDR1 SNHLY and CDR2 FYNNEI. The CDR3 has 14 residues. Trimming cost V 5 bases and J 5 bases, with 13 bases left between them. CDR3 nucleotides: TGTGCCAGCAGTCCCCGGCCGGACAGAAACACCATATATTTT. Translating gives CASSPRPDRNTIYF.

This clone was counted once. V gene TRBV19 combines with J gene TRBJ1-2; the D gene is possibly TRBD1 (6 bases). Trimming pared 3 bases from V and 1 base from J, leaving 21 bases between. The CDR3 spans 18 residues. Germline V gene data show CDR1 as LNHDA and CDR2 as SQIVND (reference sequence). CDR3 protein: CASSIHRQAAGGNYGYTF. In DNA, the CDR3 is TGTGCCAGTAGTATCCATCGACAGGCCGCGGGAGGTAACTATGGCTACACCTTC.

Only one count was recorded for this clone. CDR3 residues: CASSIPPMRRASPYNEQFF. The CDR3 DNA reads TGTGCCAGTAGTATACCCCCGATGAGGCGGGCCTCTCCCTACAATGAGCAGTTCTTC. The chain carries TRBV19 and TRBJ2-1, with D possibly being TRBD2 (5 bases). Trimming left V 2 bases short and J 2 bases short, with 22 bases between. Per the germline V gene, CDR1 is LNHDA and CDR2 is SQIVND (reference sequence). The CDR3 contains 19 residues.